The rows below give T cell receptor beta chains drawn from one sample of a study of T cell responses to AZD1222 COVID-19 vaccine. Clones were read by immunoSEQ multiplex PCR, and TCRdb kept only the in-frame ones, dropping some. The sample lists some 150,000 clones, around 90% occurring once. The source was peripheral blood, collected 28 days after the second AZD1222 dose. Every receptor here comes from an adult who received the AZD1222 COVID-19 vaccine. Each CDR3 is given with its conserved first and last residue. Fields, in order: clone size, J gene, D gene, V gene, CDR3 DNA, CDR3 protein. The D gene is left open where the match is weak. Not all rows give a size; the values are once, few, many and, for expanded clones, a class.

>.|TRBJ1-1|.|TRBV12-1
TGTGCCAGCTCGCACATGATAACTAACACTGAAGCTTTCTTT
CASSHMITNTEAFF
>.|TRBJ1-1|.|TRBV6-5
TGTGCCAGCCGATTAGAGATGAACACTGAAGCTTTCTTT
CASRLEMNTEAFF
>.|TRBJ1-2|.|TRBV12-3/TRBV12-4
TGTGCCAGCAGTTTAAGGGACTATGGCTACACCTTC
CASSLRDYGYTF
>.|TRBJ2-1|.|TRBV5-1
TGCGCCAGCAGCTCCTCATCGTCCTACAATGAGCAGTTCTTC
CASSSSSSYNEQFF
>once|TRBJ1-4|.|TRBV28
TGTGCCAGCAGCCAAGGGGGGGAGCGTGAAAAACTGTTTTTT
CASSQGGEREKLFF
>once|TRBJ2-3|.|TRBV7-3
TGTGCCAGCAGCTCAAACACAGATACGCAGTATTTT
CASSSNTDTQYF
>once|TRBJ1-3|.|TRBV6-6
TGTGCCAGCAGTTATTCAGGGCACTCTGGAAACACCATATATTTT
CASSYSGHSGNTIYF
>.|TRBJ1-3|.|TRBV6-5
TGTGCCAGCATAAAGGGGCAGGAAAACACCATATATTTT
CASIKGQENTIYF
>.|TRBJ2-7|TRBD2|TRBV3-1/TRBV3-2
TGTGCCAGCAGCCTAGCGGGGGGGAGCTCCTACGAGCAGTACTTC
CASSLAGGSSYEQYF
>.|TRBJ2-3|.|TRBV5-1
TGCGCCAGCACCTCGTCCCCCGATTTGGGCACAGATACGCAGTATTTT
CASTSSPDLGTDTQYF
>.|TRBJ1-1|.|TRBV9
TGTGCCAGCAGCGTAGCGGAATCAGGTCCCCAAAGGGTTTTCTTT
CASSVAESGPQRVFF
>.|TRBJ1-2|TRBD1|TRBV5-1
TGCGCCAGCAGCTTTACAGGGGACGCTGGCTACACCTTC
CASSFTGDAGYTF
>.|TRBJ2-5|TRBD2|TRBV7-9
TGTGCCAGCAGCTTAGTTCCCAGCGGGATAAGGGAGACCCAGTACTTC
CASSLVPSGIRETQYF
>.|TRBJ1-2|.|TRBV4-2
TGTGCCAGCAGCCAAGAAACAATAGGGGGCTACACCTTC
CASSQETIGGYTF
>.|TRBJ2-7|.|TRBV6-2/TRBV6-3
TGTGCCAGCAGTACCCCAAAAACAGGGCTCTACGAGCAGTACTTC
CASSTPKTGLYEQYF
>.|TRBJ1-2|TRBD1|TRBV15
TGTGCCACCAGCACCAGCCGGGACAGGGGGTTAGCTAACTATGGCTACACCTTC
CATSTSRDRGLANYGYTF
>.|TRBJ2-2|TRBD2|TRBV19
TGTGCCAGTAGTACCAGACTAGCGGGAAACACCGGGGAGCTGTTTTTT
CASSTRLAGNTGELFF
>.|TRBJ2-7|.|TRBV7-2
TGTGCCAGCAGCAGTAGGGCGGGTGGCACCTACGAGCAGTACTTC
CASSSRAGGTYEQYF
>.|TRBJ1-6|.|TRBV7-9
TGTGCCAGCAGCTTAACCTCAGACTCTTCACCCCTCCACTTT
CASSLTSDSSPLHF
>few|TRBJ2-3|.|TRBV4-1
TGCGCCAGCCGATCCAGTAATACGCAGTATTTT
CASRSSNTQYF
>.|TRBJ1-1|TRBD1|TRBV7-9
TGTGCCAGCAGCTTAGGGGGACAGAGAAGGACTGAAGCTTTCTTT
CASSLGGQRRTEAFF
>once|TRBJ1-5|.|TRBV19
TGTGCCAGTACCTCCCTTGAGACCACGCTGAATCAGCCCCAGCATTTT
CASTSLETTLNQPQHF